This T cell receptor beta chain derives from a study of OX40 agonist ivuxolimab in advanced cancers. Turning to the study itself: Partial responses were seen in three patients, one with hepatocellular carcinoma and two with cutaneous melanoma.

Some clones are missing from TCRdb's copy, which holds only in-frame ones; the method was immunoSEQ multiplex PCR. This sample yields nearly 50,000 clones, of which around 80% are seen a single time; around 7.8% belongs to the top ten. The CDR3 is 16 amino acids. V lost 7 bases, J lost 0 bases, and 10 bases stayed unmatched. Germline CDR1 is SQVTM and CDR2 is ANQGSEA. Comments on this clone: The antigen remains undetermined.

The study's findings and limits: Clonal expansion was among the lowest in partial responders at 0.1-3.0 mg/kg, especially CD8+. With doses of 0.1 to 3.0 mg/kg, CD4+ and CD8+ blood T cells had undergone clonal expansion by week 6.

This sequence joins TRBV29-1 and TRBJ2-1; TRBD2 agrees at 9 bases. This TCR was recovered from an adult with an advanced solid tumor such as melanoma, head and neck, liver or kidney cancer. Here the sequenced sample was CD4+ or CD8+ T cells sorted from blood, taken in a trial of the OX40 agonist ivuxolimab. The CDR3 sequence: CSAYDSGRSSYNEQFF. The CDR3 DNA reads TGCAGCGCCTACGACAGCGGGAGGAGCTCCTACAATGAGCAGTTCTTC.